This entry is about one T cell receptor beta chain. These data belong to a study of blood T cell repertoires in COVID-19. Germline loops: CDR1 LGHNA, CDR2 YNFKEQ. The V and J ends lost 1 base and 5 bases, in that order; junction bases with no gene match: 3. The CDR3 sequence is 15 residues long. Data came from immunoSEQ multiplex PCR; TCRdb stores just in-frame clones and leaves some out. This sample has hundreds of thousands of clones; approximately 86% occur once, and the top ten carry over 2.5%. Material for sequencing was peripheral blood. The receptor's source is a human donor in a cohort sampled during active COVID-19. The rearrangement uses TRBV4-2 and TRBJ2-3; TRBD2 agrees at 10 bases. The CDR3 reads CASSQVLAGGDTQYF. The CDR3 nucleotides read TGTGCCAGCAGCCAAGTGTTAGCGGGAGGAGATACGCAGTATTTT.